This T cell receptor (beta chain) was captured in a study of T cells in localized non-small cell lung cancer. Study findings and constraints: Elevated blood T cell density was associated with longer overall survival. Within adjacent lung there appeared a median around 55 of the top 100 tumor clones.

Germline assignment: CDR1 MGHRA and CDR2 YSYEKL. V was clipped by 4 bases and J by 11 bases, with 18 bases between them. The CDR3 totals 13 residues. Assay used: immunoSEQ multiplex PCR; TCRdb lists only in-frame clones, some missing. The sample lists around 5,000 clones, roughly 29% occurring once. This clone was seen a handful of times. As yet, its antigen is unknown. This TCR came from a male donor aged 60 or older with stage I lung adenocarcinoma. The gene calls are TRBV4-1 and TRBJ2-7; D tentatively reads TRBD1 or TRBD2 (6 bases each). Sequencing used lung tumor tissue, obtained before any cancer treatment. The CDR3 protein is CASSLRGDGGEYF. CDR3 nucleotides: TGCGCCAGCAGCCTGAGGGGGGACGGAGGGGAGTACTTC.